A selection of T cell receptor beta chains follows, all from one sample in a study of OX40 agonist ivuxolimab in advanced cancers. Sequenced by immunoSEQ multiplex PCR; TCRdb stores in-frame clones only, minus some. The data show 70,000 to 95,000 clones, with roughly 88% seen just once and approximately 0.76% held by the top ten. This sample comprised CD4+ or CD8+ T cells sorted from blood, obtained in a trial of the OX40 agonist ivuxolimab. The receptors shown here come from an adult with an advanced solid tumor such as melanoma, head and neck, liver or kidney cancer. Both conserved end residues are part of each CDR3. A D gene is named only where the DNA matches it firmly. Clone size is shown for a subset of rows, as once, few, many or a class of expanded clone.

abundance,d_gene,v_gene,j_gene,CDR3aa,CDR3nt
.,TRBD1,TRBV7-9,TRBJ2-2,CASSSTRDRAGGELFF,TGTGCCAGCAGCTCAACAAGGGACAGAGCAGGTGGGGAGCTGTTTTTT
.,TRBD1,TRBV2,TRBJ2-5,CASDRGQETQYF,TGTGCCTCGGACAGGGGCCAAGAGACCCAGTACTTC
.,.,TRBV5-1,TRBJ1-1,CASSSGRDTEAFF,TGCGCCAGCAGCTCGGGGAGGGACACTGAAGCTTTCTTT
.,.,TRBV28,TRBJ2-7,CASRPQGSYEQYF,TGTGCCAGCAGACCGCAGGGGTCCTACGAGCAGTACTTC
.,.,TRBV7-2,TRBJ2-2,CASSPYIRGELFF,TGTGCCAGCAGCCCCTACATACGAGGGGAGCTGTTTTTT
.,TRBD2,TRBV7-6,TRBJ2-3,CASSLTRTSGRAGTQYF,TGTGCCAGCAGCTTAACGAGGACTAGCGGGAGGGCGGGTACGCAGTATTTT
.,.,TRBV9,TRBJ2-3,CASSANQLGTQYF,TGTGCCAGCAGCGCAAACCAGCTGGGTACGCAGTATTTT
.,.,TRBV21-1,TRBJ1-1,CASSNLEPGVGTEAFF,TGTGCCAGCAGCAATTTGGAACCGGGCGTCGGGACTGAAGCTTTCTTT
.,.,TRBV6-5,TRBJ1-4,CASSYGGATNEKLFF,TGTGCCAGCAGTTACGGAGGGGCAACTAATGAAAAACTGTTTTTT
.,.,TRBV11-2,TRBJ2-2,CASRTDGELFF,TGTGCCAGCAGGACCGACGGGGAGCTGTTTTTT
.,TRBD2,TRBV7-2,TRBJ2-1,CASSPPSAGIGYNEQFF,TGTGCCAGCAGCCCTCCGTCAGCGGGAATCGGGTACAATGAGCAGTTCTTC
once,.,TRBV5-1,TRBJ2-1,CASSLRDSVYNEQFF,TGCGCCAGCAGCTTGCGGGACTCAGTGTACAATGAGCAGTTCTTC
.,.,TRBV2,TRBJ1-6,CASRQGVSNSPLHF,TGTGCCAGCAGACAGGGTGTTAGTAATTCACCCCTCCACTTT
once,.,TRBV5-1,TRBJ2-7,CASSLGVAGTYEQYF,TGCGCCAGCAGCTTGGGGGTGGCAGGGACCTACGAGCAGTACTTC
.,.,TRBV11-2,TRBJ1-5,CASSPGQFGQPQHF,TGTGCCAGCAGCCCTGGACAGTTCGGACAGCCCCAGCATTTT
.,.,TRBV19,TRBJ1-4,CASIPQGGEKLFF,TGTGCCAGCATACCACAAGGAGGTGAAAAACTGTTTTTT
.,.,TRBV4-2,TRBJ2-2,CASSQDQGAAGELFF,TGTGCCAGCAGCCAAGATCAAGGCGCGGCCGGGGAGCTGTTTTTT
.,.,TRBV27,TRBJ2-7,CASSLYPSGSYEQYF,TGTGCCAGCAGTTTATACCCGTCGGGCTCCTACGAGCAGTACTTC
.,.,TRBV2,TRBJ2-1,CASRRTWGAYNEQFF,TGTGCCAGCAGACGAACCTGGGGTGCCTACAATGAGCAGTTCTTC
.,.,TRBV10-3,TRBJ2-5,CASRAYSGPEGETQYF,TGTGCCAGCAGGGCGTATAGCGGACCCGAGGGGGAGACCCAGTACTTC
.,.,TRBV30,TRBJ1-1,CAWSGNTGRGPNTEAFF,TGTGCCTGGAGTGGCAACACTGGGAGGGGACCAAACACTGAAGCTTTCTTT
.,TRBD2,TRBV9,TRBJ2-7,CASSQVAGDVNEQYF,TGTGCCAGCAGCCAGGTGGCGGGAGATGTAAACGAGCAGTACTTC
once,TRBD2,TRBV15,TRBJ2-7,CATSSQRRESSGEQYF,TGTGCCACCAGCTCCCAGAGGCGGGAGAGTTCTGGCGAGCAGTACTTC
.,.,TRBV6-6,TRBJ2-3,CASRIGNTDTQYF,TGTGCCAGCAGAATAGGGAACACAGATACGCAGTATTTT
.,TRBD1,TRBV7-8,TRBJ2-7,CASSLKDRELYEQYF,TGTGCCAGCAGCTTAAAGGACAGGGAGCTGTACGAGCAGTACTTC
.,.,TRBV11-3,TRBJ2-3,CASSLEGSDTQYF,TGTGCCAGCAGCTTAGAAGGGTCAGATACGCAGTATTTT
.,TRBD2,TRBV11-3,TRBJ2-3,CASKGTSGPDTQYF,TGTGCCAGCAAAGGGACTAGCGGACCAGATACGCAGTATTTT
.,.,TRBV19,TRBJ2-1,CASSTSSAYNEQFF,TGTGCCAGTAGTACGTCATCCGCCTACAATGAGCAGTTCTTC
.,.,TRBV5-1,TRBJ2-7,CASSLAPQGTGSYEQYF,TGCGCCAGCAGCTTGGCACCCCAGGGGACCGGGTCCTACGAGCAGTACTTC
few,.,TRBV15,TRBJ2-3,CATSNRGDTQYF,TGTGCCACCAGCAACCGCGGAGATACGCAGTATTTT
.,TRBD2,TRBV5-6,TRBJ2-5,CASSLGPLAEGPNRAQYF,TGTGCCAGCAGCTTGGGCCCACTAGCGGAAGGCCCAAATCGGGCCCAGTACTTC
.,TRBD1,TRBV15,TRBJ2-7,CATSSGDRDTYEQYF,TGTGCCACCAGCAGCGGGGACAGGGACACCTACGAGCAGTACTTC
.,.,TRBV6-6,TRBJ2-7,CAIQGEGRYEQYF,TGTGCCATTCAGGGGGAGGGCCGTTACGAGCAGTACTTC
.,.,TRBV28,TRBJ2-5,CASVGYRVIGETQYF,TGTGCCAGTGTCGGTTACAGGGTTATTGGGGAGACCCAGTACTTC
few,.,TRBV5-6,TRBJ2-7,CASSRLGTQDYEQYF,TGTGCCAGCAGCCGGCTCGGGACACAGGATTACGAGCAGTACTTC
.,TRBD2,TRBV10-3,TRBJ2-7,CAIRGLAGATSEQYF,TGTGCCATCAGGGGACTAGCGGGAGCCACTAGCGAGCAGTACTTC
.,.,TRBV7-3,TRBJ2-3,CASSKRDFGTQYF,TGTGCCAGCAGCAAGAGGGACTTCGGTACGCAGTATTTT
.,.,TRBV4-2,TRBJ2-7,CASSQDGYEQYF,TGTGCCAGCAGCCAAGATGGATACGAGCAGTACTTC
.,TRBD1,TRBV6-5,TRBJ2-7,CASIYGQGAYEQYF,TGTGCCAGCATCTACGGACAGGGCGCCTACGAGCAGTACTTC
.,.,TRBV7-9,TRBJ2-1,CASSSPNEQFF,TGTGCCAGCAGCTCGCCCAATGAGCAGTTCTTC
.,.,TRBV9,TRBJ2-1,CASSVVAGNNEQFF,TGTGCCAGCAGCGTAGTAGCAGGAAACAATGAGCAGTTCTTC
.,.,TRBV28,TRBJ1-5,CASRGWGLTQPQHF,TGTGCCAGCAGGGGGTGGGGGTTAACTCAGCCCCAGCATTTT
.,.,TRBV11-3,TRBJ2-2,CASSPITNTGELFF,TGTGCCAGCAGCCCCATCACGAACACCGGGGAGCTGTTTTTT